This record covers a single T cell receptor (beta chain). Its antigen is still unknown. TCRdb reanalyzed the 5' RACE reads and collapses them to one entry per CDR3 protein, without DNA. The ten most abundant clones cover around 5% of a sample with a few hundred thousand distinct CDR3 sequences. The data are from a study of T cells expressing NK-cell markers. Findings and limits, study-wide: Roughly 1.0-7.0% of CD8+ T cells in more than 5 donors belonged to dominant NKG2C+ clonotypes. It was still unclear whether expanded NKG2C+ T cell clones were HCMV specific.

The CDR3 runs 13 residues. Per germline, CDR1 SGHTA and CDR2 FQGNSA. The sequencing sample was made of blood T cells: a sorted CD56 or NKG2C T cell subset, CD4+ or CD8+ T cells, or bulk PBMC T cells (not recorded which). This chain links TRBV7-2 with TRBJ1-4. The TCR was taken from a man aged 18-75 years in good health. The CDR3: CASSLVMGEKLFF.